This entry is about one T cell receptor (beta chain). Antigen specificity is unknown. This entry belongs to a study of cytomegalovirus exposure and HLA in healthy donors. PCR primers comprised 60 Vbeta and 13 Jbeta primers. The method was immunoSEQ multiplex PCR; TCRdb's version includes in-frame clones alone and lacks a portion of them. This listing includes 100,000 to 150,000 clones. Germline CDR1 reads SNHLY; CDR2 reads FYNNEI. The CDR3 runs to 12 residues. Study-wide points: Segments of the TCR beta V type were, in most cases, productive about 90% or about 30% of the time in an earlier analysis. Most TCR sequences were uncommon, yet certain public TCRs appeared in many donors.

Sequencing input: PBMCs. This clonotype was sampled from a man aged 18 to 30 in good health and CMV-seronegative. The rearrangement uses TRBV2 and TRBJ2-5; possibly TRBD1 for D (6 bases). TRBJ2-7 matches the DNA end more closely, so the J call is doubtful. CDR3 coding DNA: TGTGCCAGCACCTCGGACAGCTACGAGCAGTACTTC. Its translation: CASTSDSYEQYF.